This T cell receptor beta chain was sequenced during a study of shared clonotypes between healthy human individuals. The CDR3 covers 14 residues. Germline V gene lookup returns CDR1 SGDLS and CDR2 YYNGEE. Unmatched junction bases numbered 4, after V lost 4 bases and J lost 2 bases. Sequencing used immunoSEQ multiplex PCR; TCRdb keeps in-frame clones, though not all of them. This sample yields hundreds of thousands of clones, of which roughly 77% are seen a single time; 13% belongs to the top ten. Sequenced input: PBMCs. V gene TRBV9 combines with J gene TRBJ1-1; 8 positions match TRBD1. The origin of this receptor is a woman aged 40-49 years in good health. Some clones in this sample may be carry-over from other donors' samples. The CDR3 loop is CASSKGQVNTEAFF. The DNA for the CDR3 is TGTGCCAGCAGCAAGGGACAGGTCAACACTGAAGCTTTCTTT.